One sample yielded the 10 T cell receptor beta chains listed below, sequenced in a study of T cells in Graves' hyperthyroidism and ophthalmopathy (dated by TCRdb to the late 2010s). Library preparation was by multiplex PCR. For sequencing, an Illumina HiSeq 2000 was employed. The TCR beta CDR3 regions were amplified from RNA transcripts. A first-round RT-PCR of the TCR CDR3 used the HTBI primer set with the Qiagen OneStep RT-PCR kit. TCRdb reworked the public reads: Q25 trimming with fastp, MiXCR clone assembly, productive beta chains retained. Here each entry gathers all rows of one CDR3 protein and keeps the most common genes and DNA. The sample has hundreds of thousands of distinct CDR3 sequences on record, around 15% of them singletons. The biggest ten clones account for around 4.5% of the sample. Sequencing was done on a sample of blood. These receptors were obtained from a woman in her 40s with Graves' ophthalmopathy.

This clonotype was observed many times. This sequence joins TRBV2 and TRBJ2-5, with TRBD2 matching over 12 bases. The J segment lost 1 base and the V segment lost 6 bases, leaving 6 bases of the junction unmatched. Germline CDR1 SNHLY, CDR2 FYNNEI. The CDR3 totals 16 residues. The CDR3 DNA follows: TGTGCCAGCAGCCGGACTAGCGGGGCAATCCAAGAGACCCAGTACTTC. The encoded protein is CASSRTSGAIQETQYF.

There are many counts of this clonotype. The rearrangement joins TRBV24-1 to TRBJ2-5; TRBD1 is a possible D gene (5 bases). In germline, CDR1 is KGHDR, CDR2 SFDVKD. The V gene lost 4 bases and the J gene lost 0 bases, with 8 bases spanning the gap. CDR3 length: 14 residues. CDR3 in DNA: TGTGCCACCAGTGAGCAGGGTTACCAAGAGACCCAGTACTTC. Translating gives CATSEQGYQETQYF.

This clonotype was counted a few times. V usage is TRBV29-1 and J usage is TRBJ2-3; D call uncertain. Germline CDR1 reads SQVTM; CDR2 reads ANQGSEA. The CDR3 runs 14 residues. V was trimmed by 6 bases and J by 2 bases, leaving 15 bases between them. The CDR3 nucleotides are TGCAGCGTCCCAATGAGCGAGGTCACAGATACGCAGTATTTT. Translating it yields CSVPMSEVTDTQYF.

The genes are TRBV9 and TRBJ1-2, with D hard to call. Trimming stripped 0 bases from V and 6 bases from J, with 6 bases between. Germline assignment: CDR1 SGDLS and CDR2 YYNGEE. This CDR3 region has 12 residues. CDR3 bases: TGTGCCAGCAGCGTAGTGACTGATGGCTACACCTTC. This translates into CASSVVTDGYTF. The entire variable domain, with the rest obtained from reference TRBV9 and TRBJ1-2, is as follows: DSGVTQTPKHLITATGQRVTLRCSPRSGDLSVYWYQQSLDQGLQFLIQYYNGEERAKGNILERFSAQQFPDLHSELNLSSLELGDSALYFCASSVVTDGYTFGSGTRLTVV.

The CDR3 DNA is TGTGCCAGCAGTTCCTATTGGTCCGGGGAGCAGTACTTC. Protein sequence: CASSSYWSGEQYF. This chain joins TRBV12-3 or TRBV12-4 and TRBJ2-7; D gene ambiguous. The V and J ends lost 4 bases and 7 bases respectively, with 14 bases between them. The CDR3 loop spans 13 amino acids.

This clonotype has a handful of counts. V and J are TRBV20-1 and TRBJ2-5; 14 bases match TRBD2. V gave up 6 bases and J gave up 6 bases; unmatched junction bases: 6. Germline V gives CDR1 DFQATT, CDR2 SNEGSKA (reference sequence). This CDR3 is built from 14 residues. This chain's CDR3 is CSAWGLAGVKTQYF. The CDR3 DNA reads TGCAGTGCCTGGGGACTAGCGGGAGTGAAGACCCAGTACTTC.

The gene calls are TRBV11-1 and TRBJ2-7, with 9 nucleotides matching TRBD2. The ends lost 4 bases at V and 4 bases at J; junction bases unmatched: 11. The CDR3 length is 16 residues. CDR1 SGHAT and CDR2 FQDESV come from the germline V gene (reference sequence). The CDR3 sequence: CASSSPYGGRGYEQYF. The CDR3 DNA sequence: TGTGCCAGCAGCTCTCCTTACGGCGGGAGGGGATACGAGCAGTACTTC.

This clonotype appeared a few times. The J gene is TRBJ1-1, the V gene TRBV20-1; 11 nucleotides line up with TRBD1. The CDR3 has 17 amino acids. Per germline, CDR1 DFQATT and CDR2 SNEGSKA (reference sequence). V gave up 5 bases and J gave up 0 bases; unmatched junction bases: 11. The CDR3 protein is CSARGASDRGLNTEAFF. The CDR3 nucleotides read TGCAGTGCTCGGGGGGCTTCGGACAGGGGGCTGAACACTGAAGCTTTCTTT.

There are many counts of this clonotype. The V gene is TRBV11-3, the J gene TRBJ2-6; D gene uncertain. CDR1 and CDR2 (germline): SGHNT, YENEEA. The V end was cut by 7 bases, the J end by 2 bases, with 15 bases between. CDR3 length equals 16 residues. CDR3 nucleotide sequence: TGTGCCAGCAACTACCACCCGGACCCTGGGGCCAACGTCCTGACTTTC. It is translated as CASNYHPDPGANVLTF.

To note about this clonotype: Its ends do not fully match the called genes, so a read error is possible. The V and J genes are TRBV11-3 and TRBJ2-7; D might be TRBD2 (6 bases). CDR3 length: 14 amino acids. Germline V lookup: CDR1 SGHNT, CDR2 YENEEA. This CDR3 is CASSAGRASHEQYF. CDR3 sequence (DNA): TGTGCCAGCAGCGCGGGACGTGCCTCCCACGAGCAGTACTTC.